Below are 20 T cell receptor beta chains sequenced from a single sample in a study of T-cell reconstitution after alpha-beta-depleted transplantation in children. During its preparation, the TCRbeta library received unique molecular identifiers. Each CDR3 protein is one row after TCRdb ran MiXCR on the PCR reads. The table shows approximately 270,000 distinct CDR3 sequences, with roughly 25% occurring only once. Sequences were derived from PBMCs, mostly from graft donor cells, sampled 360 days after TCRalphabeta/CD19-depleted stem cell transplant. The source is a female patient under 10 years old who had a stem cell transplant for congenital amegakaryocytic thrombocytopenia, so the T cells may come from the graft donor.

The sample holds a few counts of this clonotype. DNA of the CDR3: TGCAGTGCTAACGTCCCCGGGACAGTAAATTCACCCCTCCACTTT. Translating it yields CSANVPGTVNSPLHF. The chain links TRBV20-1 to TRBJ1-6; TRBD1 matches 7 bases. With V trimmed by 4 bases and J by 7 bases, 10 bases remained unmatched. Germline CDR1 and CDR2: DFQATT and SNEGSKA (reference sequence). The CDR3 totals 15 residues.

In DNA, the CDR3 is TGTGCCAGCAGCCCCGGTGGCGGGGTTGAAAAACTGTTTTTT. Protein: CASSPGGGVEKLFF. The V and J genes are TRBV9 and TRBJ1-4; no clear D gene. V lost 4 bases to trimming and J lost 7 bases, with 14 bases between them. This CDR3 comprises 14 residues. Germline values: CDR1 SGDLS, CDR2 YYNGEE.

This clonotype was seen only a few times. This CDR3 is CASSLIVGDGYTF. The CDR3 coding sequence is TGCGCCAGCAGCTTGATCGTCGGGGATGGCTACACCTTC. V gene TRBV5-1 combines with J gene TRBJ1-2, with D unresolved. CDR3 size: 13 residues. Germline CDR1 SGHRS, CDR2 YFSETQ. V was cut by 1 base and J by 6 bases, with 10 bases left in between.

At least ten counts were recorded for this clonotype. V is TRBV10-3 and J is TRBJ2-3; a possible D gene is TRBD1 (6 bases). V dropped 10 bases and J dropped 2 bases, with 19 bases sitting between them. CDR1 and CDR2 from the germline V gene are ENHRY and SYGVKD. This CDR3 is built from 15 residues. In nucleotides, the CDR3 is TGTGCCACTACACAGGGAGTAGTTTTCACAGATACGCAGTATTTT. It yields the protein CATTQGVVFTDTQYF.

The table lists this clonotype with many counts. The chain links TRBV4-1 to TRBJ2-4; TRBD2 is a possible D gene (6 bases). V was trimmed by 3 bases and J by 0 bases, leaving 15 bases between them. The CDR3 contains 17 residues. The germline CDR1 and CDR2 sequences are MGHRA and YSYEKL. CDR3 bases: TGCGCCAGCAGCCAGTTAATAAGGGGACTAGCCAAAAACATTCAGTACTTC. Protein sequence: CASSQLIRGLAKNIQYF.

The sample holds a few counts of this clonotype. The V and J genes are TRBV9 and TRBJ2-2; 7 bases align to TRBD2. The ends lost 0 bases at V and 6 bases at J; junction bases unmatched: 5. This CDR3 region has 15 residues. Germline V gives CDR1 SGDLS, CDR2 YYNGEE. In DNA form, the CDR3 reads TGTGCCAGCAGCGTAGGGGGAGGGGTGTCCGGGGAGCTGTTTTTT. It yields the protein CASSVGGGVSGELFF.

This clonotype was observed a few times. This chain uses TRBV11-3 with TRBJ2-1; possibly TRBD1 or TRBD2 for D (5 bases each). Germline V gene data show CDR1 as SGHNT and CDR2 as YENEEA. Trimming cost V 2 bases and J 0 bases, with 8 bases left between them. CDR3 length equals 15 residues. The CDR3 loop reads CASSLSGTSYNEQFF. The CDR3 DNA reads TGTGCCAGCAGCTTATCAGGGACCTCCTACAATGAGCAGTTCTTC. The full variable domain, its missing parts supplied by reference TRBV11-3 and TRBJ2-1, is EAGVVQSPRYKIIEKKQPVAFWCNPISGHNTLYWYLQNLGQGPELLIRYENEEAVDDSQLPKDRFSAERLKGVDSTLKIQPAELGDSAVYLCASSLSGTSYNEQFFGPGTRLTVL.

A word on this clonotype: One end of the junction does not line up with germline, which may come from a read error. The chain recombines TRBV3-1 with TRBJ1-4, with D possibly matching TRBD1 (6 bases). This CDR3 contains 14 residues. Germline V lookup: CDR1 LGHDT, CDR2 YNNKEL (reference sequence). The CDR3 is CASSEDRTNEKLFF. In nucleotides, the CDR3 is TGTGCCAGCAGCGAAGACAGGACTAATGAAAAACTGTTTTTT.

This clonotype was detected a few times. The CDR3 reads CAISDPGTSLGETQYF. The CDR3 bases are TGTGCCATCAGTGACCCCGGGACTAGCCTTGGAGAGACCCAGTACTTC. The chain has TRBV10-3 and TRBJ2-5; 9 bases align to TRBD2. This CDR3 region has 16 residues. Looked up from germline, CDR1 is ENHRY and CDR2 is SYGVKD. V was clipped by 3 bases and J by 4 bases; unmatched bases: 9.

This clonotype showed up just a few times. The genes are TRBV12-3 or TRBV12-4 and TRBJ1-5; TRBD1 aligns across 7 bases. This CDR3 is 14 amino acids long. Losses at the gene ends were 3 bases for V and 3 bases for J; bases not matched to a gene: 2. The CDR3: CASSLRGPNQPQHF. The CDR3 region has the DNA TGTGCCAGCAGTTTGAGGGGGCCCAATCAGCCCCAGCATTTT.

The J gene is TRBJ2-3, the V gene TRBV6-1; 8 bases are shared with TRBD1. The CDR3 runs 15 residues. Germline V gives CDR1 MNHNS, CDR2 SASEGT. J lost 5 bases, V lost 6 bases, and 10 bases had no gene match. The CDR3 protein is CASSQRTGRGDTQYF. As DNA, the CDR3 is TGTGCCAGCAGCCAACGGACAGGGCGGGGAGATACGCAGTATTTT.

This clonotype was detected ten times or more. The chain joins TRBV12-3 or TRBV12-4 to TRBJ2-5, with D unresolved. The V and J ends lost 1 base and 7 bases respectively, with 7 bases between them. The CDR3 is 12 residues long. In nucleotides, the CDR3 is TGTGCCAGCAGTTTAGGGGGTGTGACCCAGTACTTC. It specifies CASSLGGVTQYF.

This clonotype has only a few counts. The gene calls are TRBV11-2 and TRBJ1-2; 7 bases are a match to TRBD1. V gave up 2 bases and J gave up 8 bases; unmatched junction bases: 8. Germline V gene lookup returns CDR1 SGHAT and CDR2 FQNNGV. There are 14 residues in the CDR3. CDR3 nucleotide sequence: TGTGCCAGCAGCTTACGGGACAGAAGGGGAGGCTACACCTTC. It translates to CASSLRDRRGGYTF. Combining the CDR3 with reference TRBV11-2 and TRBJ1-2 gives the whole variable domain EAGVAQSPRYKIIEKRQSVAFWCNPISGHATLYWYQQILGQGPKLLIQFQNNGVVDDSQLPKDRFSAERLKGVDSTLKIQPAKLEDSAVYLCASSLRDRRGGYTFGSGTRLTVV.

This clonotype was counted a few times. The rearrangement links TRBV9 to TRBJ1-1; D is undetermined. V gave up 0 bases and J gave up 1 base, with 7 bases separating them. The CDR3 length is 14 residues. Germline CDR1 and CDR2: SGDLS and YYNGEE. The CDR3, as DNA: TGTGCCAGCAGCGTAGACGGCTGGAACACTGAAGCTTTCTTT. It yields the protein CASSVDGWNTEAFF.

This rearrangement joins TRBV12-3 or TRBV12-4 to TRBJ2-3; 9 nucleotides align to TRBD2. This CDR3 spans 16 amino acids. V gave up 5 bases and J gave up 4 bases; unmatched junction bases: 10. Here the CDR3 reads CASSPSGTGGADTQYF. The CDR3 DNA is TGTGCCAGCAGTCCTAGCGGGACGGGGGGAGCAGATACGCAGTATTTT.

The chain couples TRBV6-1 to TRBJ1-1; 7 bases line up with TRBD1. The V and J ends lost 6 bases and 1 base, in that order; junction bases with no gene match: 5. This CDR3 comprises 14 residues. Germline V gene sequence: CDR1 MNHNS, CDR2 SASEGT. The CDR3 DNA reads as TGTGCCAGCAGCCGATGGGACAGGAACACTGAAGCTTTCTTT. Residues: CASSRWDRNTEAFF.

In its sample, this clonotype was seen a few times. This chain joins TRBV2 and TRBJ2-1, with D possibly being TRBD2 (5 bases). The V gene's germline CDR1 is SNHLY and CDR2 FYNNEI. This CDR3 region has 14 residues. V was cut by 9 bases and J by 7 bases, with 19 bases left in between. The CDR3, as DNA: TGTGCCAGTGGGGAAAGCGGCTTCTTGAATGAGCAGTTCTTC. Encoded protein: CASGESGFLNEQFF.

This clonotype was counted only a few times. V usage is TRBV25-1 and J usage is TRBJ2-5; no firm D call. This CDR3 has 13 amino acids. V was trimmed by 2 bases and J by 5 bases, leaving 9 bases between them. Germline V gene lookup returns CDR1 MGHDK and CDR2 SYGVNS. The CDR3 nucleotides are TGTGCCAGCAGTGAACGAGGTGGGGAGACCCAGTACTTC. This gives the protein CASSERGGETQYF.

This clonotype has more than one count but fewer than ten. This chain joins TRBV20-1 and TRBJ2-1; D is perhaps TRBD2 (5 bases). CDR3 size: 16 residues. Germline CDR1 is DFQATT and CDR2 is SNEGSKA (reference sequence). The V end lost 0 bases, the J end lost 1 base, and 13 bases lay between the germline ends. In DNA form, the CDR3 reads TGCAGTGCTAGAGAACCCACGGGGAGTTCCTACAATGAGCAGTTCTTC. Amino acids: CSAREPTGSSYNEQFF.

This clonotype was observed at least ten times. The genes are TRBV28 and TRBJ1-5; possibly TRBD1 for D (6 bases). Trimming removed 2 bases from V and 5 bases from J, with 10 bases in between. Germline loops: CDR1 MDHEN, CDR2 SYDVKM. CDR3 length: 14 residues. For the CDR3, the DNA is TGTGCCAGCAGTTTAGGGCAGGGGCATCAGCCCCAGCATTTT. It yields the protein CASSLGQGHQPQHF.